One sample yielded the 32 T cell receptor beta chains listed below, sequenced in a study of type 1 and type 2 diabetes patients. PCR was run on genomic DNA. A primer set of 30 forward and 13 reverse primers amplified the CDR3. A single record per CDR3 protein comes from TCRdb applying MiXCR to the multiplex PCR reads. Of a few hundred thousand distinct CDR3 sequences listed, 47% are singletons. The sample comprised peripheral blood mononuclear cells (PBMCs). The receptors here all came from a man between 18 and 35 years old with type 2 diabetes.

The chain employs TRBV20-1 and TRBJ2-3; 13 bases match TRBD2. CDR1 and CDR2 (germline): DFQATT, SNEGSKA (reference sequence). The CDR3 loop spans 21 amino acids. Trimming cost V 5 bases and J 6 bases; bases outside gene matches: 26. As DNA, the CDR3 is TGCAGTGCTCCCCTTTCCCTGACTAGCGGGGGGCCAGGAAACTTAGCCGATACGCAGTATTTT. As protein: CSAPLSLTSGGPGNLADTQYF.

The CDR3 spells CASSEFSGQLKETQYF. CDR3 nucleotide sequence: TGTGCCAGCAGTGAATTTAGTGGACAGTTAAAAGAGACCCAGTACTTC. The V call is TRBV6-1, the J call TRBJ2-5; tentatively, D is TRBD1 (6 bases). Germline assignment: CDR1 MNHNS and CDR2 SASEGT. The CDR3 contains 16 residues. Trimming stripped 2 bases from V and 3 bases from J, with 16 bases between.

The chain has TRBV7-3 and TRBJ2-7; no definite D call. The J call may be in error: the DNA end matches TRBJ2-1 better. CDR1 is SGHTA and CDR2 is FQGTGA in the germline V gene. This CDR3 has 13 amino acids. The CDR3 spells CASSLGIGNEQFF. DNA for the CDR3: TGTGCCAGCAGCTTGGGAATTGGGAATGAGCAGTTCTTC.

The chain joins TRBV12-3 or TRBV12-4 to TRBJ1-5; D unclear. V was cut by 1 base and J by 4 bases, with 5 bases left in between. This CDR3 has 13 residues. The CDR3 sequence is CASSLGKNQPQHF. The CDR3 nucleotides are TGTGCCAGCAGTTTAGGAAAGAATCAGCCCCAGCATTTT.

V usage is TRBV7-9 and J usage is TRBJ2-2; D perhaps matches TRBD1 (6 bases). Germline assignment: CDR1 SEHNR and CDR2 FQNEAQ (reference sequence). CDR3 size: 15 residues. Trimming shortened V by 2 bases and J by 6 bases, and 13 bases separated the two germline ends. CDR3 amino acids: CASSLPQGLPGELFF. CDR3 coding DNA: TGTGCCAGCAGCTTACCCCAGGGGTTGCCCGGGGAGCTGTTTTTT. The full variable domain, in which reference TRBV7-9 and TRBJ2-2 provide the parts outside the CDR3, is DTGVSQNPRHKITKRGQNVTFRCDPISEHNRLYWYRQTLGQGPEFLTYFQNEAQLEKSRLLSDRFSAERPKGSFSTLEIQRTEQGDSAMYLCASSLPQGLPGELFFGEGSRLTVL.

Only a few counts were recorded for this clonotype. The CDR3 loop is CASSEGVGTGSYEQYF. The CDR3 DNA follows: TGCGCCAGCAGTGAAGGCGTCGGGACAGGGAGCTACGAGCAGTACTTC. The V gene is TRBV10-1, the J gene TRBJ2-7, with 9 bases aligning to TRBD1. Germline V gene data show CDR1 as WNHNN and CDR2 as SYGVQD (reference sequence). The CDR3 is 16 amino acids. Losses at the gene ends were 3 bases for V and 3 bases for J; bases not matched to a gene: 9.

This clonotype has a handful of counts. The V call is TRBV19, the J call TRBJ2-7, with unresolved D. Germline CDR1 reads LNHDA; CDR2 reads SQIVND (reference sequence). The CDR3 has 14 residues. V shed 0 bases and J shed 3 bases, with 9 bases lying between them. The CDR3 loop is CASSIEAGSYEQYF. The DNA of the CDR3 is TGTGCCAGTAGTATAGAGGCCGGCAGCTACGAGCAGTACTTC.

This clonotype was counted at least ten times. The rearrangement uses TRBV19 and TRBJ2-7; 10 nucleotides line up with TRBD1. The J segment lost 4 bases and the V segment lost 4 bases, leaving 4 bases of the junction unmatched. This CDR3 has 14 residues. Looked up from germline, CDR1 is LNHDA and CDR2 is SQIVND (reference sequence). CDR3 sequence (DNA): TGTGCCAGTAGTACCTGGGACAGGGGTTACGAGCAGTACTTC. Translating gives CASSTWDRGYEQYF.

This clonotype was counted between two and nine times. The rearrangement uses TRBV6-6 and TRBJ2-7, with TRBD2 identical over 13 bases. CDR1 is MNHNY and CDR2 is SVGAGI in the germline V gene (reference sequence). This CDR3 spans 18 amino acids. Unmatched junction bases numbered 11, after V lost 6 bases and J lost 0 bases. DNA for the CDR3: TGTGCCAGCAGCTCGGGACTAGCGGGATGGGAGGTCTCCTACGAGCAGTACTTC. Its protein is CASSSGLAGWEVSYEQYF.

This clonotype has more than one count but fewer than ten. The V gene is TRBV24-1, the J gene TRBJ2-2, with D maybe TRBD2 (5 bases). This CDR3 contains 19 residues. V lost 2 bases to trimming and J lost 1 base, with 19 bases between them. Germline assignment: CDR1 KGHDR and CDR2 SFDVKD. The CDR3: CATSDSLGGRQRNTGELFF. DNA of the CDR3: TGTGCCACCAGTGATTCCCTCGGTGGGAGACAAAGGAACACCGGGGAGCTGTTTTTT.

This clonotype was detected a few times. The rearrangement links TRBV30 to TRBJ2-1, with D possibly TRBD2 on 5 matching bases. Germline-derived CDR1 and CDR2 are GTSNPN and SVGIG (reference sequence). This CDR3 spans 13 amino acids. Trimming shortened V by 7 bases and J by 6 bases, and 16 bases separated the two germline ends. CDR3 region: CASGVLNINEQFF. In DNA form, the CDR3 reads TGTGCCTCCGGGGTCCTAAACATCAATGAGCAGTTCTTC.

This clonotype was recorded at least ten times. The J gene is TRBJ2-7, the V gene TRBV10-3, with D possibly being TRBD1 (6 bases). The germline CDR1 and CDR2 sequences are ENHRY and SYGVKD. Trimming took 4 bases from V and 3 from J, leaving 10 bases between them. The CDR3 is 13 amino acids. The CDR3 region has the DNA TGTGCCATCAGTGCAACAGGGAACTACGAGCAGTACTTC. Translating it yields CAISATGNYEQYF.

The chain combines TRBV7-2 with TRBJ1-6, with 7 positions matching TRBD1. The CDR3 sequence is 14 residues long. From germline, CDR1 is SGHTA and CDR2 FQGNSA. With V trimmed by 5 bases and J by 7 bases, 5 bases remained unmatched. Here the CDR3 reads CASSTPGQNSPLHF. Written as DNA, the CDR3 is TGTGCCAGCAGCACGCCGGGACAGAATTCACCCCTCCACTTT. The full variable domain, its missing parts supplied by reference TRBV7-2 and TRBJ1-6, is GAGVSQSPSNKVTEKGKDVELRCDPISGHTALYWYRQSLGQGLEFLIYFQGNSAPDKSGLPSDRFSAERTGGSVSTLTIQRTQQEDSAVYLCASSTPGQNSPLHFGNGTRLTVT.

This sequence joins TRBV7-6 and TRBJ2-7; TRBD1 might be the D (5 bases). Germline values: CDR1 SGHVS, CDR2 FNYEAQ. V was cut by 5 bases and J by 3 bases, with 11 bases left in between. The CDR3 contains 13 residues. The CDR3: CASSTAQGYEQYF. CDR3 nucleotides: TGTGCCAGCAGCACCGCCCAGGGCTACGAGCAGTACTTC.

This clonotype has a handful of counts. Since no conserved phenylalanine or tryptophan closes the CDR3, a read error is the likely cause. The limits of the CDR3 on the DNA are not certain, so only TCRdb's listed CDR3 is given. The V and J genes are TRBV10-3 and TRBJ2-1; TRBD1 is the table's D call, not checked against the DNA. The CDR3 extends over 11 residues, inclusive of both ends. Germline-derived CDR1 and CDR2 are ENHRY and SYGVKD. The CDR3 loop reads CAISEGGDEFL.

This clonotype was counted once. This may arise from a read error, as a much more abundant clone is one base away. The chain recombines TRBV19 with TRBJ2-7; D is tentatively TRBD1 or TRBD2 (5 bases each). This CDR3 has 15 residues. The germline CDR1 and CDR2 sequences are LNHDA and SQIVND (reference sequence). Here the CDR3 reads CASSIEGRKDYGQYF. The CDR3 nucleotides are TGTGCCAGTAGTATAGAGGGACGGAAAGACTACGGGCAGTACTTC.

This clonotype was observed a few times. The CDR3 region has the DNA TGTGCCAGCAGCCCCGTCGGGGGGTATGAGCAGTTCTTC. It yields the protein CASSPVGGYEQFF. The chain combines TRBV7-2 with TRBJ2-1; 7 positions match TRBD2. V was clipped by 5 bases and J by 8 bases; unmatched bases: 6. The length of the CDR3 is 13 residues. Germline V gives CDR1 SGHTA, CDR2 FQGNSA.

V gene TRBV28 combines with J gene TRBJ2-7, with 7 bases fitting TRBD2. CDR1 MDHEN and CDR2 SYDVKM come from the germline V gene. The CDR3 spans 13 residues. With V trimmed by 3 bases and J by 5 bases, 4 bases remained unmatched. This CDR3 is CASSLGGKDEQYF. Written as DNA, the CDR3 is TGTGCCAGCAGTTTGGGGGGGAAGGACGAGCAGTACTTC.

This clonotype showed up just a few times. This sequence joins TRBV15 and TRBJ1-1; 9 bases align to TRBD1. The ends lost 2 bases at V and 4 bases at J; junction bases unmatched: 14. The CDR3 runs to 18 residues. Germline CDR1 LNHNV, CDR2 YYDKDF (reference sequence). The CDR3 DNA is TGTGCCACCAGCAGACCTCCGGGACAGGGCTTATCTCTCACTGAAGCTTTCTTT. This sequence encodes CATSRPPGQGLSLTEAFF. The full variable domain, completed using reference TRBV15 and TRBJ1-1, is DAMVIQNPRYQVTQFGKPVTLSCSQTLNHNVMYWYQQKSSQAPKLLFHYYDKDFNNEADTPDNFQSRRPNTSFCFLDIRSPGLGDTAMYLCATSRPPGQGLSLTEAFFGQGTRLTVV.

This chain connects TRBV2 to TRBJ1-6, with TRBD1 matching over 10 bases. V shed 10 bases and J 9 bases; nucleotides not matched to a gene: 9. Germline CDR1 and CDR2: SNHLY and FYNNEI. This CDR3 contains 14 residues. In DNA, the CDR3 is TGTGCCACCAGCAGGAGGGACAGGGGTTCACCCCTCCACTTT. Its translation: CATSRRDRGSPLHF.

This chain links TRBV5-1 with TRBJ2-7, with D tentatively TRBD1 (7 bases). The CDR3 runs to 11 residues. The germline V gene encodes CDR1 SGHRS and CDR2 YFSETQ. Trimming took off 3 bases at V and 11 bases at J, with 12 bases between the two ends. The CDR3, as DNA: TGCGCCAGCAGCTGGCAGGGGGAGGAGTACTTC. Translating it yields CASSWQGEEYF. Complete variable domain (other parts from reference TRBV5-1 and TRBJ2-7): KAGVTQTPRYLIKTRGQQVTLSCSPISGHRSVSWYQQTPGQGLQFLFEYFSETQRNKGNFPGRFSGRQFSNSRSEMNVSTLELGDSALYLCASSWQGEEYFGPGTRLTVT.

This sequence joins TRBV5-1 and TRBJ2-1, with D uncertain. With 1 base removed from V and 9 bases from J, the gap between germline ends came to 5 bases. In germline, CDR1 is SGHRS, CDR2 YFSETQ. This CDR3 is 11 amino acids long. CDR3 protein: CASSLYGEQFF. CDR3 DNA: TGCGCCAGCAGCTTGTATGGTGAGCAGTTCTTC.

This clonotype was observed a few times. V usage is TRBV18 and J usage is TRBJ2-7; 7 nucleotides match TRBD1. This CDR3 comprises 14 residues. After removal of 4 bases from V and 1 base from J, the junction contained 4 bases not matched to a gene. CDR1 KGHSH and CDR2 LQKENI come from the germline V gene. In DNA, the CDR3 is TGTGCCAGCTCACGACAGGGAACATCCTACGAGCAGTACTTC. It specifies CASSRQGTSYEQYF.

This clonotype showed up just a few times. This chain connects TRBV11-2 to TRBJ1-3; unclear D gene. Trimming removed 2 bases at V and 0 bases at J, with 2 bases between. The CDR3 runs 13 residues. Germline V gene data show CDR1 as SGHAT and CDR2 as FQNNGV. CDR3 in amino acids: CASSLHSGNTIYF. CDR3 DNA sequence: TGTGCCAGCAGCTTACACTCTGGAAACACCATATATTTT. Based on the CDR3 plus reference TRBV11-2 and TRBJ1-3, the full variable domain is EAGVAQSPRYKIIEKRQSVAFWCNPISGHATLYWYQQILGQGPKLLIQFQNNGVVDDSQLPKDRFSAERLKGVDSTLKIQPAKLEDSAVYLCASSLHSGNTIYFGEGSWLTVV.

V usage is TRBV4-1 and J usage is TRBJ2-7, with 8 bases matching TRBD2. The CDR3 consists of 16 residues. V lost 0 bases to trimming and J lost 5 bases; unmatched junction nucleotides: 9. Germline V lookup: CDR1 MGHRA, CDR2 YSYEKL. DNA of the CDR3: TGCGCCAGCAGCCAAGAAGCCGGGGGGGCGTACCACGAGCAGTACTTC. It codes for CASSQEAGGAYHEQYF.

The table lists this clonotype with a few counts. The rearrangement joins TRBV6-1 to TRBJ2-3, with 12 nucleotides matching TRBD2. J was trimmed by 5 bases and V by 4 bases; bases with no gene match: 4. The CDR3 runs 15 residues. Germline-derived CDR1 and CDR2 are MNHNS and SASEGT. The CDR3 coding sequence is TGTGCCAGCAGTGTTGAACTAGCGGGAGGAGATACGCAGTATTTT. Translation gives CASSVELAGGDTQYF.

This clonotype was seen only a few times. The V gene is TRBV7-3, the J gene TRBJ1-2; D possibly corresponds to TRBD1 (6 bases). CDR3 length equals 17 residues. Trimming pared 2 bases from V and 1 base from J, leaving 17 bases between. Germline values: CDR1 SGHTA, CDR2 FQGTGA. The CDR3 sequence is CASSLAGHLNHNYGYTF. In DNA, the CDR3 is TGTGCCAGCAGCTTAGCGGGACACCTTAATCATAACTATGGCTACACCTTC.

The rearrangement uses TRBV15 and TRBJ2-7, with 7 bases fitting TRBD2. The J segment lost 5 bases and the V segment lost 0 bases, leaving 4 bases of the junction unmatched. The CDR3 is 14 amino acids. Germline lookup yields CDR1 LNHNV and CDR2 YYDKDF (reference sequence). The CDR3 reads CATSREGRVNEQYF. The CDR3 nucleotides read TGTGCCACCAGCAGAGAGGGGAGGGTCAACGAGCAGTACTTC.

V gene TRBV15 combines with J gene TRBJ1-1; D remains unclear. V was pared by 0 bases and J by 1 base, with 6 bases between. Per the germline V gene, CDR1 is LNHNV and CDR2 is YYDKDF (reference sequence). The CDR3 runs 14 residues. CDR3 DNA sequence: TGTGCCACCAGCAGAGAGGGGTGGAACACTGAAGCTTTCTTT. Amino acids: CATSREGWNTEAFF.

The chain uses TRBV19 and TRBJ1-2, with a weak D call TRBD1 (5 bases). With 3 bases removed from V and 0 bases from J, the gap between germline ends came to 11 bases. Germline CDR1 LNHDA, CDR2 SQIVND (reference sequence). This CDR3 comprises 15 residues. CDR3: CASSMGLGANYGYTF. The CDR3 region has the DNA TGTGCCAGTAGTATGGGACTTGGAGCTAACTATGGCTACACCTTC.

The CDR3 region has the DNA TGTGCCAGCAGCTCAGCGGACAGGTCCTACGAGCAGTACTTC. It yields the protein CASSSADRSYEQYF. The chain is built from TRBV5-4 and TRBJ2-7; 7 bases line up with TRBD1. In germline, CDR1 is SGHNT, CDR2 YYREEE (reference sequence). The CDR3 consists of 14 residues. V trimming: 3 bases; J trimming: 1 base; junction bases outside the gene matches: 4.

On this clonotype: Germline and junction disagree at one end, which may indicate a read error. The rearrangement uses TRBV2 and TRBJ2-7; D might be TRBD2 (6 bases). Germline V CDR1 and CDR2: SNHLY, FYNNEI. The length of the CDR3 is 13 residues. The DNA for the CDR3 is TGTGCCAGCAGCCCCGGGACTTCCTACGAGCTGTACTTC. Translated: CASSPGTSYELYF.